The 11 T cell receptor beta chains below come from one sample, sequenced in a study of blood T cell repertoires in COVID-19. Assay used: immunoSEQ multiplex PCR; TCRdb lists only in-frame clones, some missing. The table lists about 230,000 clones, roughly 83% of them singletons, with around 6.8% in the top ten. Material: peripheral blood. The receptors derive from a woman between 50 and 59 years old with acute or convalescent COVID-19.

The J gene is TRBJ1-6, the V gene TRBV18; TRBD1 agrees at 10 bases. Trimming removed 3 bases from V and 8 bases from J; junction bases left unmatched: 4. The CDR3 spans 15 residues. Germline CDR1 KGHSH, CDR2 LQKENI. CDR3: CASSPSTGGYSPLHF. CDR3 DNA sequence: TGTGCCAGCTCACCGTCGACAGGGGGCTATTCACCCCTCCACTTT.

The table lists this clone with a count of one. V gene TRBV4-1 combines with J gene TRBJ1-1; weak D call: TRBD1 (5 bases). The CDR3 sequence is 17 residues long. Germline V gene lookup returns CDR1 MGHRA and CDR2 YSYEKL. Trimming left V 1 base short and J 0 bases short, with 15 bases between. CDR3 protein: CASSQAGRGRMNTEAFF. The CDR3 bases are TGCGCCAGCAGCCAAGCCGGGAGGGGTCGTATGAACACTGAAGCTTTCTTT.

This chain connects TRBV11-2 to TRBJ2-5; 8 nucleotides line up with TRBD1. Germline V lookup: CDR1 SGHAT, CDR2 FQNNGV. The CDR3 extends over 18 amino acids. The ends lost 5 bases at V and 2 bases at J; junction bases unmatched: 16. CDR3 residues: CASSRTGALQGGQETQYF. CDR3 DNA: TGTGCCAGCAGCCGCACAGGGGCATTACAGGGGGGACAAGAGACCCAGTACTTC.

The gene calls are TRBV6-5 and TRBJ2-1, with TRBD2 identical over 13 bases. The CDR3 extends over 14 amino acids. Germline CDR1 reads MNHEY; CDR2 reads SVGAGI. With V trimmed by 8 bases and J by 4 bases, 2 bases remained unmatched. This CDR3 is CASPGLAGYNEQFF. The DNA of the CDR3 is TGTGCCAGCCCGGGACTAGCGGGATACAATGAGCAGTTCTTC.

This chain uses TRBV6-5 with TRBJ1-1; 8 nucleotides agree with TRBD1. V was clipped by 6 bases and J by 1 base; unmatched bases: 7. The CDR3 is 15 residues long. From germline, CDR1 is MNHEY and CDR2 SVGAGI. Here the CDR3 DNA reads TGTGCCAGCAGGACCTTTGGACAGGGGAACACTGAAGCTTTCTTT. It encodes CASRTFGQGNTEAFF.

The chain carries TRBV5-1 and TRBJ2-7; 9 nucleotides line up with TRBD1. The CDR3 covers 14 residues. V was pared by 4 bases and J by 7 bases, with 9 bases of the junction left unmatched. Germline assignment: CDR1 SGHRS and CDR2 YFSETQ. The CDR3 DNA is TGCGCCAGCAGCCAACGGACCGACAGGGGGGAGCAGTACTTC. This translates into CASSQRTDRGEQYF.

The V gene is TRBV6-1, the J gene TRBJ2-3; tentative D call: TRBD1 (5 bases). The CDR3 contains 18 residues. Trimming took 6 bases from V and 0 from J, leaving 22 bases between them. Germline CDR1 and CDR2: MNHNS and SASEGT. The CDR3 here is CASSEYMGLRGSTDTQYF. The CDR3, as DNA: TGTGCCAGCAGCGAATACATGGGCCTTAGGGGTAGCACAGATACGCAGTATTTT.

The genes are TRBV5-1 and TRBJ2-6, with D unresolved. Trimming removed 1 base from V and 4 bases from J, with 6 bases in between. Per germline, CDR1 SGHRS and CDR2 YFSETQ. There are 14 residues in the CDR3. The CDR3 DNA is TGCGCCAGCAGCTTGCCTTCCGGGGCCAACGTCCTGACTTTC. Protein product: CASSLPSGANVLTF.

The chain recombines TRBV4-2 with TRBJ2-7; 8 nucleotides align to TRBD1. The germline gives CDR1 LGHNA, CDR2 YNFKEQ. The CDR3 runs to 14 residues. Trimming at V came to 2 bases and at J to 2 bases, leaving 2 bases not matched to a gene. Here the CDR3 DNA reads TGTGCCAGCAGCCAATCACAGGGGGCCTACGAGCAGTACTTC. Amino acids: CASSQSQGAYEQYF.

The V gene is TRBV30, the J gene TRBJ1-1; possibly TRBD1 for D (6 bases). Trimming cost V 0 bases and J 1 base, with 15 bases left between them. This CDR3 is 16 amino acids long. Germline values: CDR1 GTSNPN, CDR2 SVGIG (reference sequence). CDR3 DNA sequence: TGTGCCTGGAGTGTACCCCCCCTGACAGGGAACACTGAAGCTTTCTTT. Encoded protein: CAWSVPPLTGNTEAFF.

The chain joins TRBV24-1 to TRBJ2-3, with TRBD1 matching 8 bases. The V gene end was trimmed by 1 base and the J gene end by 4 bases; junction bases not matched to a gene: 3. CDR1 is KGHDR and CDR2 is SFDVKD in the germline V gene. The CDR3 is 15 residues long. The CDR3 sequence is CATSDFGTGPDTQYF. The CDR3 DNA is TGTGCCACCAGTGATTTTGGGACAGGTCCAGATACGCAGTATTTT.